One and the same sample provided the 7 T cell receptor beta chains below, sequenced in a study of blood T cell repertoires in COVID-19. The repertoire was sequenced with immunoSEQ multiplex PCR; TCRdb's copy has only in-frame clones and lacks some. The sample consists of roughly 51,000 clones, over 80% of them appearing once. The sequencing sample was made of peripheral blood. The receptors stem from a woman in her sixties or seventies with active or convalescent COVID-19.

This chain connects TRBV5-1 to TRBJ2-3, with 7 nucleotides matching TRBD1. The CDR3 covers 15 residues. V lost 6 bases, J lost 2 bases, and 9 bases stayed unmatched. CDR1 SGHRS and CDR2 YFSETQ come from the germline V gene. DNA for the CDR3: TGCGCCAGCAACAAACAGGGGCATTCCACAGATACGCAGTATTTT. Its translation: CASNKQGHSTDTQYF.

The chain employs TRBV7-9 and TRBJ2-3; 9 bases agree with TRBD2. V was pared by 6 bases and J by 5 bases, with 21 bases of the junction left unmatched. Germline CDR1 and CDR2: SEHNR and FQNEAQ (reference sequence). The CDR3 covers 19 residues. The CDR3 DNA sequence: TGTGCCAGCAGTTCTGACTGGTTAGCGGGGGAGTGGTTGGGAGATACGCAGTATTTT. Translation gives CASSSDWLAGEWLGDTQYF.

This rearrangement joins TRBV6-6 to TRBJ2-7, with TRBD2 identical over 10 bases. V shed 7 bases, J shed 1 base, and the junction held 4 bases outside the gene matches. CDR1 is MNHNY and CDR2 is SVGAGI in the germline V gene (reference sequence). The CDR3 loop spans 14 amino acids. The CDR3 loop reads CASNSGRRSYEQYF. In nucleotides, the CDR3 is TGTGCCAGCAATAGCGGGAGGCGATCCTACGAGCAGTACTTC.

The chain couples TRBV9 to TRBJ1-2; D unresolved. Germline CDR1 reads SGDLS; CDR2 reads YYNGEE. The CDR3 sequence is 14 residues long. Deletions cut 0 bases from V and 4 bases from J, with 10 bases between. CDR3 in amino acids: CASSVGSGPYGYTF. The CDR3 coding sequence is TGTGCCAGCAGCGTAGGGTCAGGTCCCTATGGCTACACCTTC.

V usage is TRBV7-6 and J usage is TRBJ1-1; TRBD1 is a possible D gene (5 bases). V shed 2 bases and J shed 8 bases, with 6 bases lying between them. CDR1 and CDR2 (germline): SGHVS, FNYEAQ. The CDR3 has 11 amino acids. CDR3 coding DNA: TGTGCCAGCAGCTTATACAGGGAAGCTTTCTTT. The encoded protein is CASSLYREAFF.

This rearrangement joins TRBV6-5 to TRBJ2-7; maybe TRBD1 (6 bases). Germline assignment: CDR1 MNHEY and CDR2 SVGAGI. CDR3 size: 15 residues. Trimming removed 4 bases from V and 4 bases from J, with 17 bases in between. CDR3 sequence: CASSWSKGVWYEQYF. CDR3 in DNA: TGTGCCAGCAGTTGGAGTAAGGGGGTTTGGTACGAGCAGTACTTC.

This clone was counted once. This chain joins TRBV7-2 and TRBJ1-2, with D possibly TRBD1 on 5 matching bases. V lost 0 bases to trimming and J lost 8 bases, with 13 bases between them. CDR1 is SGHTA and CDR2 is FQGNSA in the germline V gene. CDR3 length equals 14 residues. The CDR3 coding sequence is TGTGCCAGCAGCTTAGCGTCCGTACCAGGGGGCTACACCTTC. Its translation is CASSLASVPGGYTF.